Reported below is one TCR beta chain. This sample was taken from a study of cytomegalovirus exposure and HLA in healthy donors. The CDR3 is made up of 15 amino acids. Trimming removed 2 bases from V and 2 bases from J; junction bases left unmatched: 6. Germline-derived CDR1 and CDR2 are GTSNPN and SVGIG (reference sequence). In the PCR, 60 Vbeta and 13 Jbeta primers were used. The data were produced by immunoSEQ multiplex PCR, yet TCRdb's version contains in-frame clones alone and is incomplete. The sample lists about 150,000 clones; 70% to 80% were seen once. Sequenced: PBMCs. The gene calls are TRBV30 and TRBJ2-3; 8 bases align to TRBD2. This sequence was found in a human donor in good health. The CDR3 region has the DNA TGTGCCTGGAGTCCTACGGGGGGGGTCACAGATACGCAGTATTTT. Translation gives CAWSPTGGVTDTQYF.